Listed below are T cell receptor beta chains from one sample, sequenced in a study of blood T cell repertoires in COVID-19. The method was immunoSEQ multiplex PCR; TCRdb's version includes in-frame clones alone and lacks a portion of them. The data show fewer than 300,000 clones, 65% to 90% seen once. Input material: peripheral blood. The receptors shown here come from a human donor in a cohort sampled during active COVID-19. CDR3s include the opening cysteine and the closing phenylalanine or tryptophan. D genes are given only for firm matches. The size entry is marked missing in some rows and otherwise reads once, few, many or a size class.

>TRBD1|-|TRBV7-2|TRBJ2-2
TGTGCCAGCAGCGTCTCCCGGGACAGGTCATACGGGGAGCTGTTTTTT
CASSVSRDRSYGELFF
>TRBD2|-|TRBV29-1|TRBJ2-3
TGCAGCGTTGGTCAGGGAGGGGTCGTTGGGACAGATACGCAGTATTTT
CSVGQGGVVGTDTQYF
>-|-|TRBV28|TRBJ1-5
TGTGCCAGCAGTTTACAGGGATGGGGCAATCAGCCCCAGCATTTT
CASSLQGWGNQPQHF
>-|-|TRBV7-9|TRBJ1-1
TGTGCCAGCAGTCTGGCAGGCGCCACTGAAGCTTTCTTT
CASSLAGATEAFF
>-|once|TRBV11-2|TRBJ1-2
TGTGCCAGCAGCTTCGGACAAAACTATGGCTACACCTTC
CASSFGQNYGYTF
>-|-|TRBV6-6|TRBJ1-5
TGTGCCAGCAGAGCTAGGGGGGGCGCCCCACTTCAGCCCCAGCATTTT
CASRARGGAPLQPQHF
>TRBD2|once|TRBV3-1/TRBV3-2|TRBJ2-2
TGTGCCAGCAGCCAAGTTTATCCTAGCGGGAGCCCCGGGGAGCTGTTTTTT
CASSQVYPSGSPGELFF
>TRBD1|-|TRBV19|TRBJ1-2
TGTGCCAGTAGTAGTCGGGACAGGGGGAACTATGGCTACACCTTC
CASSSRDRGNYGYTF
>TRBD2|once|TRBV6-2/TRBV6-3|TRBJ2-7
TGTGCCAGCAGCGGCAACCTGAGCGGGGCTGAGCAGTACTTC
CASSGNLSGAEQYF
>-|few|TRBV7-2|TRBJ2-1
TGTGCCAGCAGCTTAGCCAGCGGAAGCGCTCTTTACAATGAGCAGTTCTTC
CASSLASGSALYNEQFF
>-|-|TRBV7-2|TRBJ2-7
TGTGCCAGCAGCTTAGGATACGCGGCCTTTGGTGAATACGAGCAGTACTTC
CASSLGYAAFGEYEQYF
>TRBD1|-|TRBV5-1|TRBJ1-2
TGCGCCAGCAGCTCCCGGGACAGGGGTTCCTATGGCTACACCTTC
CASSSRDRGSYGYTF
>-|-|TRBV7-2|TRBJ2-2
TGTGCCAGCAGTTTTCAGGGTCGAGTAGGCAGTTCCGGGGAGCTGTTTTTT
CASSFQGRVGSSGELFF
>-|-|TRBV12-3/TRBV12-4|TRBJ2-7
TGTGCCAGCAGCCTCAGGGGATACGAGCAGTACTTC
CASSLRGYEQYF
>-|-|TRBV2|TRBJ2-7
TGTGCCAGCGCCGAGACTCTCATGATTCGCTCCTACGAGCAGTACTTC
CASAETLMIRSYEQYF
>-|-|TRBV7-3|TRBJ2-5
TGTGCCAGCAGCTTAAGAGGGGGAGGGCCCGAGGAGACCCAGTACTTC
CASSLRGGGPEETQYF
>TRBD2|-|TRBV7-9|TRBJ2-2
TGTGCCAGCAGCCTGAGACTAGCGGGAGCGAACACCGGGGAGCTGTTTTTT
CASSLRLAGANTGELFF
>-|-|TRBV6-5|TRBJ2-4
TGTGCCAGCACCGTGATAAGGGGTAAAAACATTCAGTACTTC
CASTVIRGKNIQYF
>-|-|TRBV7-9|TRBJ2-3
TGTGCCAGCAGTTTATCTCAGGGCGCAGATACGCAGTATTTT
CASSLSQGADTQYF
>-|few|TRBV19|TRBJ2-3
TGTGCCAGTAGTGTGCTTGGCGGGGAGCTCACAGATACGCAGTATTTT
CASSVLGGELTDTQYF
>TRBD1|-|TRBV18|TRBJ2-7
TGTGCCAGCTCACCACCGGGACAGGGTAGGGTCGAGCAGTACTTC
CASSPPGQGRVEQYF
>-|-|TRBV5-1|TRBJ2-2
TGCGCCAGCAGCTTGGCCGTGGCGGGAAACACCGGGGAGCTGTTTTTT
CASSLAVAGNTGELFF
>TRBD1|once|TRBV3-1/TRBV3-2|TRBJ2-1
TGTGCCAGCAGCCAAGTTCTTAAAGGGGAGACAGGGGGCTATAATGAGCAGTTCTTC
CASSQVLKGETGGYNEQFF
>TRBD1|-|TRBV2|TRBJ2-2
TGTGCCAGCAGTGTTGGGACAGCCGGGGAGCTGTTTTTT
CASSVGTAGELFF